A single sample gave rise to the 13 T cell receptor beta chains below, sequenced in a study of human T cells and chemical hapten exposure. TCRdb passed the RACE reads through MiXCR, listing each CDR3 protein once. The repertoire holds 150,000 to 200,000 distinct CDR3 sequences, with approximately 31% as singletons. Time point defined: pre-sensitization, week 0. Sample treatment: therapeutic diphenylcyclopropenone sensitization with weekly scalp DPC. The sample here was whole blood, taken in connection with sensitization to the hapten diphenylcyclopropenone (DPC). These receptors were obtained from a woman in her 30s with alopecia areata. Some clones in this sample may be carry-over from other donors' samples.

The chain carries TRBV5-1 and TRBJ2-3, with TRBD2 matching 12 bases. Germline trimming cut 4 bases from V and 6 bases from J; bases unmatched to any gene: 9. The germline gives CDR1 SGHRS, CDR2 YFSETQ. This CDR3 contains 16 residues. CDR3 residues: CASSPPLAGGLDTQYF. The CDR3 DNA follows: TGCGCCAGCAGCCCTCCCCTAGCGGGGGGGTTGGATACGCAGTATTTT.

Ten or more counts support this clonotype. The CDR3 DNA reads TGCGCCAGCAGTACAGGGAACGAGCAGTACTTC. Translation: CASSTGNEQYF. V and J are TRBV5-1 and TRBJ2-7; possibly TRBD1 for D (6 bases). The CDR3 contains 11 residues. V was clipped by 5 bases and J by 5 bases, with 8 bases between them. Germline V CDR1 and CDR2: SGHRS, YFSETQ. Complete variable domain (other parts from reference TRBV5-1 and TRBJ2-7): KAGVTQTPRYLIKTRGQQVTLSCSPISGHRSVSWYQQTPGQGLQFLFEYFSETQRNKGNFPGRFSGRQFSNSRSEMNVSTLELGDSALYLCASSTGNEQYFGPGTRLTVT.

To note about this clonotype: At one end, the junction sequence differs from germline, possibly due to a read error. This chain links TRBV5-6 with TRBJ2-1; D might be TRBD1 or TRBD2, each matching 5 bases. Germline assignment: CDR1 SGHDT and CDR2 YYEEEE. This CDR3 comprises 12 residues. The chain's CDR3 is CASSPFGGRELF. In DNA form, the CDR3 reads TGTGCCAGCAGCCCCTTTGGGGGAAGGGAGCTCTTC.

A few counts support this clonotype. The gene calls are TRBV19 and TRBJ2-1, with 9 bases fitting TRBD1. The CDR3 contains 14 residues. The germline V gene has CDR1 LNHDA and CDR2 SQIVND (reference sequence). J lost 3 bases, V lost 4 bases, and 1 base had no gene match. CDR3 sequence reads: CASSRGQGYNEQFF. For the CDR3, the DNA is TGTGCCAGTAGTAGGGGACAGGGCTACAATGAGCAGTTCTTC.

In its sample, this clonotype was seen a few times. The chain couples TRBV5-1 to TRBJ1-6, with 8 bases aligning to TRBD1. CDR1 and CDR2 (germline): SGHRS, YFSETQ. The CDR3 runs 14 residues. Trimming cost V 4 bases and J 10 bases; bases outside gene matches: 7. CDR3 in amino acids: CASSTGQGRSPLHF. Here the CDR3 DNA reads TGCGCCAGCAGCACCGGACAGGGCCGATCACCCCTCCACTTT. Full variable domain (remainder filled in from reference TRBV5-1 and TRBJ1-6): KAGVTQTPRYLIKTRGQQVTLSCSPISGHRSVSWYQQTPGQGLQFLFEYFSETQRNKGNFPGRFSGRQFSNSRSEMNVSTLELGDSALYLCASSTGQGRSPLHFGNGTRLTVT.

This clonotype came up once. The V gene is TRBV9, the J gene TRBJ2-2, with D perhaps assigned TRBD1 or TRBD2 (5 bases each). Germline CDR1 SGDLS, CDR2 YYNGEE. Deletions cut 8 bases from V and 0 bases from J, with 11 bases between. The CDR3 is 14 residues long. The CDR3 here is CASCRDANTGELFF. CDR3 in DNA: TGTGCCAGTTGCAGGGACGCGAACACCGGGGAGCTGTTTTTT.

The rearrangement joins TRBV4-3 to TRBJ2-3; 7 bases line up with TRBD1. Germline loops: CDR1 LGHNA, CDR2 YSLEER. There are 16 residues in the CDR3. Trimming at V came to 4 bases and at J to 3 bases, leaving 10 bases not matched to a gene. The CDR3 sequence: CASSLRQGLGTDTQYF. In nucleotides, the CDR3 is TGCGCCAGCAGCCTTAGACAGGGTTTAGGAACAGATACGCAGTATTTT.

This clonotype was seen a handful of times. This chain joins TRBV9 and TRBJ1-6; 8 bases are a match to TRBD1. Per germline, CDR1 SGDLS and CDR2 YYNGEE. The CDR3 has 15 amino acids. Unmatched junction bases numbered 9, after V lost 4 bases and J lost 9 bases. CDR3 residues: CASSPATGDGSPLHF. CDR3 sequence (DNA): TGTGCCAGCAGCCCTGCGACAGGGGATGGTTCACCCCTCCACTTT.

The chain recombines TRBV5-1 with TRBJ1-2; D is uncertain. V dropped 1 base and J dropped 3 bases, with 13 bases sitting between them. The CDR3 sequence is 15 residues long. Germline-derived CDR1 and CDR2 are SGHRS and YFSETQ. CDR3 sequence reads: CASSLSSGTDYGYTF. The DNA of the CDR3 is TGCGCCAGCAGCTTGTCGTCAGGTACGGACTATGGCTACACCTTC.

This clonotype was counted only a few times. J is TRBJ2-3 and V is TRBV9; 7 nucleotides align to TRBD2. From germline, CDR1 is SGDLS and CDR2 YYNGEE. The CDR3 has 16 residues. V lost 2 bases to trimming and J lost 1 base; unmatched junction nucleotides: 7. In nucleotides, the CDR3 is TGTGCCAGCAGCGTCCGAGACCGGGGGGGCACAGATACGCAGTATTTT. Protein sequence: CASSVRDRGGTDTQYF.

This chain links TRBV11-2 with TRBJ2-5, with 11 positions matching TRBD2. CDR1 and CDR2 from the germline V gene are SGHAT and FQNNGV. V was pared by 4 bases and J by 7 bases, with 11 bases of the junction left unmatched. The CDR3 contains 16 residues. The CDR3 loop is CASSSLGLAGIRTQYF. The DNA of the CDR3 is TGTGCCAGCAGCTCCCTTGGACTAGCGGGCATTAGGACCCAGTACTTC.

The gene calls are TRBV28 and TRBJ1-5; D not resolved. The V and J ends lost 8 bases and 6 bases respectively, with 20 bases between them. This CDR3 contains 15 residues. Germline loops: CDR1 MDHEN, CDR2 SYDVKM. CDR3 bases: TGTGCCAGCGACGACCTTAGGTCCCGGGGTCAGCCCCAGCATTTT. Protein product: CASDDLRSRGQPQHF.

This chain connects TRBV29-1 to TRBJ1-1; D is ambiguous. The CDR3 spans 13 residues. Looked up from germline, CDR1 is SQVTM and CDR2 is ANQGSEA. With 2 bases removed from V and 1 base from J, the gap between germline ends came to 8 bases. CDR3 in DNA: TGCAGCGTTGAAACACAGCCGAACACTGAAGCTTTCTTT. It translates to CSVETQPNTEAFF.